This entry features one T cell receptor (beta chain) sequence. Its antigen remains unknown. The PCR had 60 Vbeta and 13 Jbeta primers. In the authors' methods: Counted up in a later analysis, unique TCR beta chains came to some 80 million, with around 10 million shared. Clones were read by immunoSEQ multiplex PCR, and TCRdb kept only the in-frame ones, dropping some. The V and J calls and the clone size are those of that table, but D and trimming were determined from the DNA. The sample holds 130,000 or so clones, over 65% seen once. The data originate from a study of cytomegalovirus exposure and HLA in healthy donors. Study-wide results and caveats: Earlier analysis found most TCR beta V segments productive about 90% or about 30% of the time. Later analysis demonstrated an association between a missense DCLRE1C variant and TCR beta V- and J-gene trimming.

V shed 10 bases and J 1 base; nucleotides not matched to a gene: 6. Germline CDR1 MNHNS, CDR2 SASEGT. The length of the CDR3 is 13 residues. Sequenced input: PBMCs. This chain uses TRBV6-1 with TRBJ2-7, with 8 bases fitting TRBD1. The source is a man aged 35-49 years in good health and CMV-seronegative. This CDR3 reads CATTGQGSYEQYF. In DNA form, the CDR3 reads TGTGCCACTACCGGACAGGGATCCTACGAGCAGTACTTC.